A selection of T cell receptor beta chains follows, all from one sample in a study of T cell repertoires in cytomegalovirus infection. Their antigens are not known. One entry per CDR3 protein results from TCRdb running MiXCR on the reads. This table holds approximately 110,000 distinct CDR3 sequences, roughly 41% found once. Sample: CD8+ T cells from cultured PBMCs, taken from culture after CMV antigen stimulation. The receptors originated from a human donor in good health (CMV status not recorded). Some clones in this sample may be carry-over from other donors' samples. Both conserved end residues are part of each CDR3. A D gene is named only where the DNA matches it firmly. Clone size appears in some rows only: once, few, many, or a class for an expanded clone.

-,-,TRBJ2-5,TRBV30,CACRGALETQYF,TGTGCCTGTAGGGGGGCCCTAGAGACCCAGTACTTC
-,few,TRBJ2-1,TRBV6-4,CASSDTGVWAYNEQFF,TGTGCCAGCAGTGACACGGGGGTATGGGCCTACAATGAGCAGTTCTTC
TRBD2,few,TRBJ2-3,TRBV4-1,CASARLAGGEDTQYF,TGCGCCAGCGCAAGACTAGCGGGGGGCGAAGATACGCAGTATTTT
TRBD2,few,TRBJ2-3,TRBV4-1,CASSRAGGDSDTQYF,TGCGCCAGCAGCAGAGCGGGGGGTGATTCAGATACGCAGTATTTT
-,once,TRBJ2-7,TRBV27,CASRFVGGSDYEQYF,TGTGCCAGCCGATTCGTGGGGGGAAGCGACTACGAGCAGTACTTC
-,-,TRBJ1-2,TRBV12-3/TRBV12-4,CASSLMRFGYTF,TGTGCCAGCAGTTTAATGAGGTTTGGCTACACCTTC
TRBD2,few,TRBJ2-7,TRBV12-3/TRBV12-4,CASSLRTSEVYEQYF,TGTGCCAGCAGTTTACGGACTAGCGAGGTCTACGAGCAGTACTTC
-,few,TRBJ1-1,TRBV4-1,CASSQGTIDNTEAFF,TGCGCCAGCAGCCAAGGGACGATAGACAACACTGAAGCTTTCTTT
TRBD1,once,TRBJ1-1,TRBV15,CATSSTGDTEAFF,TGTGCCACCAGCTCAACAGGGGACACTGAAGCTTTCTTT
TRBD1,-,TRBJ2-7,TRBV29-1,CSVRDRGSYEQYF,TGCAGCGTCCGGGACAGGGGATCATACGAGCAGTACTTC
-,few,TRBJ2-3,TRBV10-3,CAISDGGSGTDTQYF,TGTGCCATCAGTGATGGGGGCTCGGGCACAGATACGCAGTATTTT
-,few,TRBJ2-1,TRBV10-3,CAISESPGISYNEQFF,TGTGCCATCAGTGAGTCCCCAGGGATCTCTTACAATGAGCAGTTCTTC
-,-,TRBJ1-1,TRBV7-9,CASRLIRDLDTEAFF,TGTGCCAGCAGGTTAATCCGGGACCTGGACACTGAAGCTTTCTTT
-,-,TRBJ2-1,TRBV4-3,CASSQGGQYNEQFF,TGCGCCAGCAGCCAAGGGGGGCAGTACAATGAGCAGTTCTTC
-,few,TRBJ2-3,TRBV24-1,CATSDIRDPDTQYF,TGTGCCACCAGTGATATCCGGGACCCAGATACGCAGTATTTT
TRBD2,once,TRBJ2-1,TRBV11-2,CASSPGLALTYNEQFF,TGTGCCAGCAGCCCCGGACTAGCGTTAACCTACAATGAGCAGTTCTTC
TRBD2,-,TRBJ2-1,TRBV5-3,CASSSTNKRGDNEQFF,TGTGCCAGCAGCTCGACCAATAAGCGGGGGGACAATGAGCAGTTCTTC
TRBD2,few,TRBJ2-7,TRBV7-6,CASSLGVRLAGDEQYF,TGTGCCAGCAGCTTAGGAGTTAGGCTAGCGGGGGACGAGCAGTACTTC
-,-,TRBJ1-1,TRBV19,CASSMRVNTEAFF,TGTGCCAGTAGTATGAGGGTTAACACTGAAGCTTTCTTT
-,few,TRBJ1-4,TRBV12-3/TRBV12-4,CASSLFGPNEKLFF,TGTGCCAGCAGTCTTTTCGGTCCTAATGAAAAACTGTTTTTT
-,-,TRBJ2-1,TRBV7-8,CASSPRGLDYNEQFF,TGTGCCAGCAGCCCCCGCGGCCTGGACTACAATGAGCAGTTCTTC
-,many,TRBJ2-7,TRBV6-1,CASSEADGASEQYF,TGTGCCAGCAGTGAAGCTGACGGAGCCAGCGAGCAGTACTTC
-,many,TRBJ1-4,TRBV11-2,CASSRWGDRLFF,TGTGCCAGCAGCCGATGGGGGGATCGACTGTTTTTT
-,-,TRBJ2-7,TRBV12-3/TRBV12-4,CASSLTESSSYEQYF,TGTGCCAGCAGTTTGACAGAATCCAGCTCCTACGAGCAGTACTTC
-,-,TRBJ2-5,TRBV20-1,CSAPGTQGETQYF,TGCAGTGCACCCGGGACGCAAGGAGAGACCCAGTACTTC
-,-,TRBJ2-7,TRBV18,CTSSPPGAGGQAAYEQYF,TGTACCAGCTCACCACCCGGGGCGGGGGGACAGGCGGCCTACGAGCAGTACTTC
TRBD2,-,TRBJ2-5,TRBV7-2,CASSSTSGAQETQYF,TGTGCCAGCAGCTCGACTAGCGGGGCCCAAGAGACCCAGTACTTC
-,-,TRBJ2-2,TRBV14,CASSVGYHTGELFF,TGTGCCAGCAGCGTGGGATATCACACCGGGGAGCTGTTTTTT
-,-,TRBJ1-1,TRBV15,CATSREDGAPGNTEAFF,TGTGCCACCAGCAGAGAGGATGGGGCCCCGGGGAACACTGAAGCTTTCTTT
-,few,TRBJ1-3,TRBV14,CASSQEEGRTIGNTIYF,TGTGCCAGCAGCCAAGAGGAAGGCAGGACCATTGGAAACACCATATATTTT
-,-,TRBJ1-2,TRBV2,CASSDGGPQLYGYTF,TGTGCCAGCAGTGATGGGGGCCCCCAACTCTATGGCTACACCTTC
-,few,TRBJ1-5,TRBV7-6,CASSLGESSQPQHF,TGTGCCAGCAGCTTAGGGGAAAGCAGTCAGCCCCAGCATTTT
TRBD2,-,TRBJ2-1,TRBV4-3,CASSHSPGLALDEQFF,TGCGCCAGCAGCCATTCTCCGGGACTAGCACTTGATGAGCAGTTCTTC
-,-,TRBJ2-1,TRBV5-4,CASSLVRTGPVNEQFF,TGTGCCAGCAGCTTGGTGCGGACTGGCCCTGTTAATGAGCAGTTCTTC
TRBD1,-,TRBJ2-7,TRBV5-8,CASRPGQGYYEQYF,TGTGCCAGCAGACCGGGACAGGGGTACTACGAGCAGTACTTC
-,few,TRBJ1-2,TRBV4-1,CASSQVVQGKQYGYTF,TGCGCCAGCAGCCAAGTAGTCCAGGGTAAACAGTATGGCTACACCTTC
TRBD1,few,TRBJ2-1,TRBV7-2,CASSLVGQQNTYNEQFF,TGTGCCAGCAGCTTAGTGGGACAGCAAAACACCTACAATGAGCAGTTCTTC
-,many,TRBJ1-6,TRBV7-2,CASSLDFTPSSYNSPLHF,TGTGCCAGCAGCTTAGACTTCACCCCGAGCTCCTATAATTCACCCCTCCACTTT
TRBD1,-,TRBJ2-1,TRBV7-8,CASSFGDRGAEQFF,TGTGCCAGCAGCTTCGGTGACAGGGGTGCTGAGCAGTTCTTC
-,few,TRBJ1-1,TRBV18,CASSRERDTEAFF,TGTGCCAGCTCACGGGAACGGGACACTGAAGCTTTCTTT
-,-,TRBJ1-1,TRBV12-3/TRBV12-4,CASTSLGHFNTEAFF,TGTGCCAGCACTTCACTGGGACACTTTAACACTGAAGCTTTCTTT
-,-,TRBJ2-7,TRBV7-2,CASSLGTTTYEQYF,TGTGCCAGCAGCTTAGGGACTACTACCTACGAGCAGTACTTC
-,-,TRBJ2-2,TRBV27,CASSHSGELFF,TGTGCCAGCAGTCACAGCGGGGAGCTGTTTTTT
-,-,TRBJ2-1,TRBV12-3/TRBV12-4,CASSLGSTGYNEQFF,TGTGCCAGCAGTTTAGGTAGCACAGGCTACAATGAGCAGTTCTTC
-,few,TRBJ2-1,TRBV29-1,CSGGGLRNEQFF,TGCAGTGGGGGGGGCTTGAGGAATGAGCAGTTCTTC
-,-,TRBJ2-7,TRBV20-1,CSARGKGTREQYF,TGCAGTGCTAGAGGGAAAGGGACACGAGAGCAGTACTTC
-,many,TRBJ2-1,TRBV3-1,CASSHRLTVEQFF,TGTGCCAGCAGCCATAGGCTAACCGTGGAGCAGTTCTTC
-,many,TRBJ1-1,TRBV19,CASSIGGNTEAFF,TGTGCCAGTAGTATAGGGGGGAACACTGAAGCTTTCTTT